The entry that follows covers one T cell receptor (beta chain) sequence. Using immunoSEQ multiplex PCR, the repertoire was profiled, and TCRdb retains in-frame clones only, with some absent. The table includes some 250,000 clones, roughly 90% detected once. The record originates from a study of blood T cell repertoires in COVID-19. The CDR3 spans 16 residues. Germline values: CDR1 MNHEY, CDR2 SMNVEV (reference sequence). V lost 6 bases and J lost 2; bases outside the gene matches: 8. Source material: peripheral blood. This chain uses TRBV27 with TRBJ2-2, with 8 nucleotides matching TRBD1. This TCR derives from a man aged 30 to 39 with active or convalescent COVID-19. The chain's CDR3 is CASSLGAGGNTGELFF. The CDR3 DNA reads as TGTGCCAGCAGCCTAGGGGCAGGGGGCAACACCGGGGAGCTGTTTTTT.